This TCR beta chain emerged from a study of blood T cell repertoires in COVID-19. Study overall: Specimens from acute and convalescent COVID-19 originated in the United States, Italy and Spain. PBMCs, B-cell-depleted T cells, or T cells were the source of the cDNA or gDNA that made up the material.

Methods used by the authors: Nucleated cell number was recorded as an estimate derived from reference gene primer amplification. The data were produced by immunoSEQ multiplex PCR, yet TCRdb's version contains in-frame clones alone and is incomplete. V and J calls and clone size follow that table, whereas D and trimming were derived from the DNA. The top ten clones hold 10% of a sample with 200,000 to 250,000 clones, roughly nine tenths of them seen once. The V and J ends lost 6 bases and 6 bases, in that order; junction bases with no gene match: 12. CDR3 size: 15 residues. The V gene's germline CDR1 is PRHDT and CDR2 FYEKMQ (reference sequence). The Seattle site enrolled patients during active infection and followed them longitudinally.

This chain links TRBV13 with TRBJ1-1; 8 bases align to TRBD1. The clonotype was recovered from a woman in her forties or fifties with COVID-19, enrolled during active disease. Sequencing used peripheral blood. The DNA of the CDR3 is TGTGCCAGCAGACAGGGGGGGCTCGGAGGGGCTGAAGCTTTCTTT. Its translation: CASRQGGLGGAEAFF.